This TCR beta chain was documented in a study of blood T cells in healthy people across ages. Findings of the study overall: No one knew whether donors had CMV, which possibly confounded expanded clonotype changes.

The CDR3 has 13 amino acids. Germline-derived CDR1 and CDR2 are MRHNA and SNTAGT. With 6 bases removed from V and 2 bases from J, the gap between germline ends came to 10 bases. This clonotype has a single count. Its antigen is not known. A second about 6 to 12 cycle PCR used barcoded and J-beta primers. TCRdb re-derived calls from the 5' RACE reads in MiXCR, one entry per CDR3 protein. The sample contains hundreds of thousands of distinct CDR3 sequences, around a quarter of which appear only once. These data are also associated with another study on T cells of mothers and their children.

The sequence derives from a boy between 2 and 10 years old in good health. The chain is built from TRBV6-4 and TRBJ1-1; tentatively, D is TRBD1 (6 bases). Material for sequencing was blood. The CDR3 here is CASSAGTNTEAFF. The CDR3 DNA reads TGTGCCAGCAGCGCCGGGACAAACACTGAAGCTTTCTTT.